The TCR beta chain under discussion was sequenced for a study of OX40 agonist ivuxolimab in advanced cancers. Germline V gives CDR1 ENHRY, CDR2 SYGVKD. There are 15 residues in the CDR3. Trimming at V came to 6 bases and at J to 0 bases, leaving 4 bases not matched to a gene. Clones were read by immunoSEQ multiplex PCR, and TCRdb kept only the in-frame ones, dropping some. The sample contains 25,000 or so clones, 88% of which appear only once. This chain connects TRBV10-3 to TRBJ1-2; 10 bases agree with TRBD1. The sequenced sample was CD4+ or CD8+ T cells sorted from blood, obtained in a trial of the OX40 agonist ivuxolimab. The sequence derives from an adult with an advanced solid tumor such as melanoma, head and neck, liver or kidney cancer. The DNA for the CDR3 is TGTGCCATCAGGGCCGGGACAGGGGCTAACTATGGCTACACCTTC. This translates into CAIRAGTGANYGYTF.